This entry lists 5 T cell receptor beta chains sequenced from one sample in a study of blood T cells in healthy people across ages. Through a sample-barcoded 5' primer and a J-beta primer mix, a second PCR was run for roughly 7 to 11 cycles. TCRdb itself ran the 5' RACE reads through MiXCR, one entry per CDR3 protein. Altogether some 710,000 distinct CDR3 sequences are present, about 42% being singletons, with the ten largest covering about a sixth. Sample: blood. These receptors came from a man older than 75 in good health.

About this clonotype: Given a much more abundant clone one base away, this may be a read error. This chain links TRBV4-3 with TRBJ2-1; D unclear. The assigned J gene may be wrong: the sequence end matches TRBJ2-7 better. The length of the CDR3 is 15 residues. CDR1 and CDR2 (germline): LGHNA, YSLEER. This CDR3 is CASSQDTWDYNEQYF. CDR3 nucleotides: TGCGCCAGCAGCCAAGATACGTGGGATTACAATGAGCAGTACTTC.

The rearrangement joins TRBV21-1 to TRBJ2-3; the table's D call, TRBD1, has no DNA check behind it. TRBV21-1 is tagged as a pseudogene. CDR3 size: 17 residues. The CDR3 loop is CASSLHTGTGGTDTQYF. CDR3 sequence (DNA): TGTGCCAGCAGTCTTCACACCGGGACAGGGGGCACAGATACGCAGTATTTT.

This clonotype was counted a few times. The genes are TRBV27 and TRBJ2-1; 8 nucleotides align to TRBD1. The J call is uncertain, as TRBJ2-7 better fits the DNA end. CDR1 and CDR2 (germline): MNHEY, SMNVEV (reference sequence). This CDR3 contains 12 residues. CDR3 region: CASSTGGGEQYF. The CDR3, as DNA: TGTGCCAGCAGTACAGGGGGTGGTGAGCAGTACTTC.

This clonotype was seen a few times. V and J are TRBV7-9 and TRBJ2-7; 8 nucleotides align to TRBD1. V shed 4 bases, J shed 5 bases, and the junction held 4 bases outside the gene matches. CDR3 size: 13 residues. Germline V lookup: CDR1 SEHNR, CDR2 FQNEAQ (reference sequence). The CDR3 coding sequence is TGTGCCAGCAGCTGGACAGGGTTCGACGAGCAGTACTTC. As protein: CASSWTGFDEQYF. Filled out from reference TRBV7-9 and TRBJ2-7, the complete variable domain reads DTGVSQNPRHKITKRGQNVTFRCDPISEHNRLYWYRQTLGQGPEFLTYFQNEAQLEKSRLLSDRFSAERPKGSFSTLEIQRTEQGDSAMYLCASSWTGFDEQYFGPGTRLTVT.

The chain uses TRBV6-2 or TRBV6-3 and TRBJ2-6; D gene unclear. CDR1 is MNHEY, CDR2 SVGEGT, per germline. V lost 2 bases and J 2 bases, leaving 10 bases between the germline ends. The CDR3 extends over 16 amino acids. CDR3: CASSYVGKAGANVLTF. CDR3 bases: TGTGCCAGCAGTTACGTTGGGAAGGCTGGGGCCAACGTCCTGACTTTC.